This T cell receptor beta chain appears in the sequencing data of a study of blood T cell repertoires in COVID-19. The assay was immunoSEQ multiplex PCR, and TCRdb's table has in-frame clones only and misses some. The table shows roughly 330,000 clones, with 85% to 90% occurring only once. Germline V gene data show CDR1 as SGHNT and CDR2 as YYREEE (reference sequence). V was pared by 4 bases and J by 1 base, with 14 bases between. The CDR3 covers 16 residues. The V and J genes are TRBV5-4 and TRBJ2-2; TRBD2 is a possible D gene (6 bases). This sequence originates from a woman younger than 35 who had recovered from COVID-19. What was sequenced was PBMCs or T cells enriched from blood (not recorded which). As DNA, the CDR3 is TGTGCCAGCAGCCCCGACATCGGGGGGAACACCGGGGAGCTGTTTTTT. Translating gives CASSPDIGGNTGELFF.